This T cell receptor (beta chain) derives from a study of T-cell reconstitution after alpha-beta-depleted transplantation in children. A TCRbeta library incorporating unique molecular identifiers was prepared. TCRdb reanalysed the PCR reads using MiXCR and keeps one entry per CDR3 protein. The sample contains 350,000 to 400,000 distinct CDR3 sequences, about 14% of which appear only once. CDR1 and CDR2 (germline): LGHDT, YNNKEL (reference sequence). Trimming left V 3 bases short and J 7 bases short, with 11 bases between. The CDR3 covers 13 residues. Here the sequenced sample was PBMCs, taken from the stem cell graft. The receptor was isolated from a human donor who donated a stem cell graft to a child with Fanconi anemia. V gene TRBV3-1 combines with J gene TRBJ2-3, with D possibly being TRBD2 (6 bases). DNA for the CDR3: TGTGCCAGCAGCCAGTGGGGGGAGAATACGCAGTATTTT. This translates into CASSQWGENTQYF.